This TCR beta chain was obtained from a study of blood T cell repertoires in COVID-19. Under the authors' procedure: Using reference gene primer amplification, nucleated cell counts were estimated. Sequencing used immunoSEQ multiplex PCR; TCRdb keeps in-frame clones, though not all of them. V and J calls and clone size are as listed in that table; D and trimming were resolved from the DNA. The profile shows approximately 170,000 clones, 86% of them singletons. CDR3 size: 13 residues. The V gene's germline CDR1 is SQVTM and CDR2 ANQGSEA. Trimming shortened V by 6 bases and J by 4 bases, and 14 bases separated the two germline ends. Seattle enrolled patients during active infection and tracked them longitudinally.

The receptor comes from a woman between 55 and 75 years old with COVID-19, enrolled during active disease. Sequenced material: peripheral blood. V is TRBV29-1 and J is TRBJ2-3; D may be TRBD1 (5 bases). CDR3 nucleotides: TGCAGCGTCTCAGGGAAAATAGCAGATACGCAGTATTTT. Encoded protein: CSVSGKIADTQYF.